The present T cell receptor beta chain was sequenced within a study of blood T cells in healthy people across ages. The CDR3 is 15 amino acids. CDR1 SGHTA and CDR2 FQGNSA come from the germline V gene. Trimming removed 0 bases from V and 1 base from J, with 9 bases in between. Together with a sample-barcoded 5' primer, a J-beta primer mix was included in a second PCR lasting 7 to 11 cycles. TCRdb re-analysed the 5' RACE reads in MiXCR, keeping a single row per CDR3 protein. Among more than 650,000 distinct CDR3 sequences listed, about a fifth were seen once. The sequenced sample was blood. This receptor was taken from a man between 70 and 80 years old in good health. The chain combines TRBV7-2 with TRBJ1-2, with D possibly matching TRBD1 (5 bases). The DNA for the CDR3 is TGTGCCAGCAGCTTAGCAGGGGTTGTTAACTATGGCTACACCTTC. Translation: CASSLAGVVNYGYTF.